Included here is one TCR beta chain sequence, with context. The source of the sample is a study of memory CD4+ T cells and cytomegalovirus serostatus. Looking at the study overall: This sample comes from healthy Belgian adults, under 10 CMV seropositive, 20 to 25 seronegative.

Germline CDR1 is SNHLY and CDR2 is FYNNEI. Trimming pared 10 bases from V and 4 bases from J, leaving 15 bases between. CDR3 length: 13 residues. Single viable CD3+CD4+CD8-CD45RO+ cells were sorted as the memory CD4+ T cells. Clones were read by immunoSEQ multiplex PCR, and TCRdb kept only the in-frame ones, dropping some. The sample consists of some 29,000 clones, under 80% of them appearing once. The chain carries TRBV2 and TRBJ2-3, with D uncertain. The TCR was taken from an adult in good health and CMV-seronegative. Some clones in this sample may be carry-over from other donors' samples. Sequencing was carried out using memory CD4+ T cells from blood. CDR3 coding DNA: TGTGCCACCGCGTCATTGTTCGCAGATACGCAGTATTTT. This gives the protein CATASLFADTQYF. Complete variable domain (other parts from reference TRBV2 and TRBJ2-3): EPEVTQTPSHQVTQMGQEVILRCVPISNHLYFYWYRQILGQKVEFLVSFYNNEISEKSEIFDDQFSVERPDGSNFTLKIRSTKLEDSAMYFCATASLFADTQYFGPGTRLTVL.